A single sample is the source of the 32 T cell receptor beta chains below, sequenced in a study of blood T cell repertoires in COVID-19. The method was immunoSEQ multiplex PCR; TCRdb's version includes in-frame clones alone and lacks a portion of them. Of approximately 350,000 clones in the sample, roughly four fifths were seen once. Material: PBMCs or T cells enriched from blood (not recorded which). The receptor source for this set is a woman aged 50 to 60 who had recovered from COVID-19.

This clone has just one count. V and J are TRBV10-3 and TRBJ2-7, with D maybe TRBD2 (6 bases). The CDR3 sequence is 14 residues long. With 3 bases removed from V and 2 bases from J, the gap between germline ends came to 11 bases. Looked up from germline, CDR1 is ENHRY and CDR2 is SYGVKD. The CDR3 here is CAISDSGGPYEQYF. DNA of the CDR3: TGTGCCATCAGTGATTCCGGAGGGCCCTACGAGCAGTACTTC.

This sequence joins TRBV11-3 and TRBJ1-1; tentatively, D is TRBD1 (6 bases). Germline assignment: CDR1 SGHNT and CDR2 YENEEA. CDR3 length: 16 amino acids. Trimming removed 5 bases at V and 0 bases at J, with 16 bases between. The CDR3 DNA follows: TGTGCCAGCAGCCTGGGGCATCAGGGGCTGAACACTGAAGCTTTCTTT. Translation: CASSLGHQGLNTEAFF. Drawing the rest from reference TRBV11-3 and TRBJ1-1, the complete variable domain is EAGVVQSPRYKIIEKKQPVAFWCNPISGHNTLYWYLQNLGQGPELLIRYENEEAVDDSQLPKDRFSAERLKGVDSTLKIQPAELGDSAVYLCASSLGHQGLNTEAFFGQGTRLTVV.

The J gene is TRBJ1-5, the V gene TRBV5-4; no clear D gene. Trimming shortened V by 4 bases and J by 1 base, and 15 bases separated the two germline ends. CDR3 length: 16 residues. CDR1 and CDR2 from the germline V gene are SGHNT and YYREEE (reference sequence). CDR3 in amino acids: CASSLGPVESNQPQHF. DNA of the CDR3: TGTGCCAGCAGCCTAGGCCCCGTCGAGAGCAATCAGCCCCAGCATTTT.

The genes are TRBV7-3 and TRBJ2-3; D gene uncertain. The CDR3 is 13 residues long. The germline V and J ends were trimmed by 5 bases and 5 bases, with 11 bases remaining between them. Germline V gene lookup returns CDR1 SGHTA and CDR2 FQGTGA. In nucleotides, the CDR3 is TGTGCCAGCAGCGTAATCCCCGGAGATACGCAGTATTTT. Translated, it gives CASSVIPGDTQYF.

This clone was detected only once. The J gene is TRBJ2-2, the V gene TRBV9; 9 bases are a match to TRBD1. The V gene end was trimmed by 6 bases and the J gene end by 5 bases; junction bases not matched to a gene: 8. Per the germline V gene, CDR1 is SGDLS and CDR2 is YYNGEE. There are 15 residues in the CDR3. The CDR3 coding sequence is TGTGCCAGCACCGTCAGACAGGGGGGGACCGGGGAGCTGTTTTTT. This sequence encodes CASTVRQGGTGELFF. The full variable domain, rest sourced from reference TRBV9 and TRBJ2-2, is DSGVTQTPKHLITATGQRVTLRCSPRSGDLSVYWYQQSLDQGLQFLIQYYNGEERAKGNILERFSAQQFPDLHSELNLSSLELGDSALYFCASTVRQGGTGELFFGEGSRLTVL.

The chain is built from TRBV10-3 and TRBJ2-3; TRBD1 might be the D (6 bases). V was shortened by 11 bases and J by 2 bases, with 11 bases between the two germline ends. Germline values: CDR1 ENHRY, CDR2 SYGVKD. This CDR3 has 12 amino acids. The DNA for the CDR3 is TGTGCCGTACAGGGAAACACAGATACGCAGTATTTT. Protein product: CAVQGNTDTQYF.

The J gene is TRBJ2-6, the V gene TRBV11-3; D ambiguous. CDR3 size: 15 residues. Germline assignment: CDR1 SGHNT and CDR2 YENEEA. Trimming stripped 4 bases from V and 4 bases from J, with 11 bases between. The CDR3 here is CASSSQTSGANVLTF. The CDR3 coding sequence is TGTGCCAGCAGCTCCCAGACAAGCGGGGCCAACGTCCTGACTTTC.

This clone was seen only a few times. CDR3 residues: CASSVAGNYGYTF. CDR3 DNA: TGTGCCAGCAGCGTAGCGGGGAACTATGGCTACACCTTC. V is TRBV9 and J is TRBJ1-2; D is uncertain. The V gene's germline CDR1 is SGDLS and CDR2 YYNGEE. Trimming removed 0 bases from V and 2 bases from J, with 5 bases in between. The CDR3 runs to 13 residues.

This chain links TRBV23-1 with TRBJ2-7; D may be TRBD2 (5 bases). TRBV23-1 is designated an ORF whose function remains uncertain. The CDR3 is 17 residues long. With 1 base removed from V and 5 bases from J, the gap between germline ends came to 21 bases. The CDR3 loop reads CASSQYRHVWGADEQYF. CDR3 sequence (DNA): TGCGCCAGCAGTCAATATCGTCATGTGTGGGGAGCGGACGAGCAGTACTTC.

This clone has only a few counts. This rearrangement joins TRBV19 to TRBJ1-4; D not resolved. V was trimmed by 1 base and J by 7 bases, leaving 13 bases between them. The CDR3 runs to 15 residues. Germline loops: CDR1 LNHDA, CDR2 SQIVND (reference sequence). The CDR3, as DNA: TGTGCCAGTAGTATAGGGAATCATCGGAGTGAAAAACTGTTTTTT. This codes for CASSIGNHRSEKLFF.

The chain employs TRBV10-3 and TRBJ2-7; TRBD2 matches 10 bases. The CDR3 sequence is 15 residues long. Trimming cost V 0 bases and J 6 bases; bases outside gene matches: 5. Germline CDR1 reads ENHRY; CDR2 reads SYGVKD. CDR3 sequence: CAISESSSGGLEQYF. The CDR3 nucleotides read TGTGCCATCAGTGAGTCGTCTAGCGGGGGACTCGAGCAGTACTTC.

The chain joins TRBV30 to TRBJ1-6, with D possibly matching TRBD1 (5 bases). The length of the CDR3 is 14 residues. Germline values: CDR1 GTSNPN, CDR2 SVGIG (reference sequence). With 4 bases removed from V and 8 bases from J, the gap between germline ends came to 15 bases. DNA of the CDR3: TGTGCCTGGACCAGTAGGGGAAATGATTCACCCCTCCACTTT. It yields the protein CAWTSRGNDSPLHF.

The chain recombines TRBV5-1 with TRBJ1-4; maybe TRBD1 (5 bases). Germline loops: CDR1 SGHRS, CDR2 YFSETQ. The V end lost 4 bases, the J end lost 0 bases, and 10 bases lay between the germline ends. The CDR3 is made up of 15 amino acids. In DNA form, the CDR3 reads TGCGCCAGCAGCCCCGACAGAGCAACTAATGAAAAACTGTTTTTT. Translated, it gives CASSPDRATNEKLFF.

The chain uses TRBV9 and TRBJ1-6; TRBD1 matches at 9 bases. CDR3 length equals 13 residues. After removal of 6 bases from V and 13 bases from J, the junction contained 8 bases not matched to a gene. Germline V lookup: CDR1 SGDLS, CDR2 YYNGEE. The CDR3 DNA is TGTGCCAGCACATACGGGACAGGGTTCCCCCTCCACTTT. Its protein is CASTYGTGFPLHF.

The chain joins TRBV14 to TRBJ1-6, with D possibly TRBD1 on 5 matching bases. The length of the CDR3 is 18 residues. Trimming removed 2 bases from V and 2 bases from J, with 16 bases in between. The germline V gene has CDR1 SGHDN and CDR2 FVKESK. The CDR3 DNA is TGTGCCAGCAGCCAACGAGGGCGGGGGGAAACCTATAATTCACCCCTCCACTTT. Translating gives CASSQRGRGETYNSPLHF.

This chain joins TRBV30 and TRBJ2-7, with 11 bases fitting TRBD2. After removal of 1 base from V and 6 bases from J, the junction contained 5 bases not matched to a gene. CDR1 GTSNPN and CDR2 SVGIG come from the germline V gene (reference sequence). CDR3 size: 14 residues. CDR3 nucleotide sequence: TGTGCCTGGAGTGGCCTAGCGGGAGGTTCCGAGCAGTACTTC. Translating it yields CAWSGLAGGSEQYF.

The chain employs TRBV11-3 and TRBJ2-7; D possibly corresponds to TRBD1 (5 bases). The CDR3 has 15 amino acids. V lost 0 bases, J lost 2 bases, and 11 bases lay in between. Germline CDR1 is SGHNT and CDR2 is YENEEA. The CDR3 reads CASSLDSSRAYEQYF. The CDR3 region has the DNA TGTGCCAGCAGCTTAGATTCGTCCAGGGCCTACGAGCAGTACTTC. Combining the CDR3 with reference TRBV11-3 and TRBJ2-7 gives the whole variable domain EAGVVQSPRYKIIEKKQPVAFWCNPISGHNTLYWYLQNLGQGPELLIRYENEEAVDDSQLPKDRFSAERLKGVDSTLKIQPAELGDSAVYLCASSLDSSRAYEQYFGPGTRLTVT.

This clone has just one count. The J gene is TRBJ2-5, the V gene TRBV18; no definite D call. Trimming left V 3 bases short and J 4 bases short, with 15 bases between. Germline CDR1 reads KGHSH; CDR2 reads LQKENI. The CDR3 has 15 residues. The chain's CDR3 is CASSPLPSFPETQYF. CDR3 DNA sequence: TGTGCCAGCTCACCTTTACCTAGTTTCCCAGAGACCCAGTACTTC. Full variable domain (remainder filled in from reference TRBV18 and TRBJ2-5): NAGVMQNPRHLVRRRGQEARLRCSPMKGHSHVYWYRQLPEEGLKFMVYLQKENIIDESGMPKERFSAEFPKEGPSILRIQQVVRGDSAAYFCASSPLPSFPETQYFGPGTRLLVL.

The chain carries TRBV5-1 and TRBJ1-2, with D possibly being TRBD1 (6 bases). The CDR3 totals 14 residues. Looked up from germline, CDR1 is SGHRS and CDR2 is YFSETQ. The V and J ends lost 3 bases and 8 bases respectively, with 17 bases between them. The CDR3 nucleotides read TGCGCCAGCAGCTGGGGCCGGGGGGCGCGAGGCTACACCTTC. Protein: CASSWGRGARGYTF.

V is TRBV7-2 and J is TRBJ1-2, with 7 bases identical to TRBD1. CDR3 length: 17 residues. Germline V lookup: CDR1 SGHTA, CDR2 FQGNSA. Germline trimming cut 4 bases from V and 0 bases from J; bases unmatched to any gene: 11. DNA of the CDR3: TGTGCCAGCAGCTCAATACGACAGGGACTAGCTAACTATGGCTACACCTTC. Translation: CASSSIRQGLANYGYTF. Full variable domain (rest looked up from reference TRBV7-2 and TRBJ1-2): GAGVSQSPSNKVTEKGKDVELRCDPISGHTALYWYRQSLGQGLEFLIYFQGNSAPDKSGLPSDRFSAERTGGSVSTLTIQRTQQEDSAVYLCASSSIRQGLANYGYTFGSGTRLTVV.

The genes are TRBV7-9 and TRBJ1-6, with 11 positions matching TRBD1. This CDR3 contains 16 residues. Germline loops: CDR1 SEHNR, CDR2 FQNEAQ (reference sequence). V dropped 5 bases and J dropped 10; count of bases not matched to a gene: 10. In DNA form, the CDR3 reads TGTGCCAGCAGCCCGGATTCGGGACAGGGGGACTCACCCCTCCACTTT. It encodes CASSPDSGQGDSPLHF.

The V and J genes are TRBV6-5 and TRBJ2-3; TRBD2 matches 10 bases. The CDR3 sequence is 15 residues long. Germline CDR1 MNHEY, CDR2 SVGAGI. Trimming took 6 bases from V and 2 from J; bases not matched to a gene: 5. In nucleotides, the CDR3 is TGTGCCAGCAGAACTAGCGGGGCCTCCACAGATACGCAGTATTTT. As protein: CASRTSGASTDTQYF.

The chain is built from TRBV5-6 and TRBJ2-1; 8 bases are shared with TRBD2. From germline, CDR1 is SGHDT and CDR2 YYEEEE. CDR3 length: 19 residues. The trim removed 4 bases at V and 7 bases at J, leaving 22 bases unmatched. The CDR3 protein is CASSTPRGGSSGIQNEQFF. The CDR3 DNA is TGTGCCAGCAGCACCCCACGGGGGGGGAGTAGCGGGATTCAAAATGAGCAGTTCTTC.

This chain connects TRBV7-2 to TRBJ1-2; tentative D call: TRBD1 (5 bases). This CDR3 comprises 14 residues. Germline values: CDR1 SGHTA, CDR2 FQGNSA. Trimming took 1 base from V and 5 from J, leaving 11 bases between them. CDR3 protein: CASSLVGRQYGYTF. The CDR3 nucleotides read TGTGCCAGCAGCTTAGTGGGGCGACAGTATGGCTACACCTTC.

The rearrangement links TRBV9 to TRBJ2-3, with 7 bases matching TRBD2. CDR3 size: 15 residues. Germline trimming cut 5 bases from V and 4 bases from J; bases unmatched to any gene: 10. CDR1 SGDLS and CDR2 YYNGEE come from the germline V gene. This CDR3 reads CASSAASGFPDTQYF. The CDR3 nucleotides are TGTGCCAGCAGTGCGGCTAGCGGATTCCCAGATACGCAGTATTTT.

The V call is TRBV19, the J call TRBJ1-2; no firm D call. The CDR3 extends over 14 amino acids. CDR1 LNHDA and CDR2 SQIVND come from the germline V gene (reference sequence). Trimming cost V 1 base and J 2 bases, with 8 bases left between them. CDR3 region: CASSIVGSNYGYTF. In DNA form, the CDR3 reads TGTGCCAGTAGTATAGTGGGCTCAAACTATGGCTACACCTTC. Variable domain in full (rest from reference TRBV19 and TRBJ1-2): DGGITQSPKYLFRKEGQNVTLSCEQNLNHDAMYWYRQDPGQGLRLIYYSQIVNDFQKGDIAEGYSVSREKKESFPLTVTSAQKNPTAFYLCASSIVGSNYGYTFGSGTRLTVV.

CDR3 region: CASSRRGGDGYTF. The CDR3 nucleotides read TGTGCCAGCAGTCGAAGGGGAGGGGATGGCTACACCTTC. The V gene is TRBV12-3 or TRBV12-4, the J gene TRBJ1-2; possible D gene TRBD1, 5 bases. Between the trimmed V and J ends, which lost 5 bases and 6 bases, there was a span of 13 bases. CDR3 length: 13 amino acids.

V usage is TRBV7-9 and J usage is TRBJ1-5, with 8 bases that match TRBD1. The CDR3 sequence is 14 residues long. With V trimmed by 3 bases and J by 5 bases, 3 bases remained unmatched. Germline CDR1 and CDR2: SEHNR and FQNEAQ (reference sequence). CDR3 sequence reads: CASSFDRGHQPQHF. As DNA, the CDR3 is TGTGCCAGCAGCTTTGACAGGGGCCATCAGCCCCAGCATTTT.

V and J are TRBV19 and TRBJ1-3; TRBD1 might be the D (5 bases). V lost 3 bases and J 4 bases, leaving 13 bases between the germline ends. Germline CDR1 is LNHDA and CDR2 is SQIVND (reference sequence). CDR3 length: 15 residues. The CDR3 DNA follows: TGTGCCAGTAGTATGCAAGGGGTATCCGGAAACACCATATATTTT. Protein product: CASSMQGVSGNTIYF.

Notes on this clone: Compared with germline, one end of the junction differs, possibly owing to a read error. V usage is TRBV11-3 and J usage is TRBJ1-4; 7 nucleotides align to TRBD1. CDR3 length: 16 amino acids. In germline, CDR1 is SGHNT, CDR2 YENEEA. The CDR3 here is CASSPGVGGPNEKLFF. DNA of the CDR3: TGTGCCAGCAGCCCTGGGGTAGGGGGCCCTAACGAAAAACTGTTTTTT.

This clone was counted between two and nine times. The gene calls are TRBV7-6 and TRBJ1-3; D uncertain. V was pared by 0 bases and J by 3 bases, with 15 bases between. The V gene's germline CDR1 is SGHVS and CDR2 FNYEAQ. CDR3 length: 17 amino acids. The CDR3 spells CASSLALVRAGGNTIYF. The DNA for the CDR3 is TGTGCCAGCAGCTTAGCGCTAGTCCGCGCTGGTGGAAACACCATATATTTT.

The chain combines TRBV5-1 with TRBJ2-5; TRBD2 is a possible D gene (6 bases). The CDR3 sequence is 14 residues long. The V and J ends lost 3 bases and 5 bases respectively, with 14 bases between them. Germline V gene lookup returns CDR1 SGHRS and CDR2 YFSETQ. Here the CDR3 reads CASSSGTSGETQYF. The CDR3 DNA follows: TGCGCCAGCAGCTCGGGGACTTCTGGTGAGACCCAGTACTTC.